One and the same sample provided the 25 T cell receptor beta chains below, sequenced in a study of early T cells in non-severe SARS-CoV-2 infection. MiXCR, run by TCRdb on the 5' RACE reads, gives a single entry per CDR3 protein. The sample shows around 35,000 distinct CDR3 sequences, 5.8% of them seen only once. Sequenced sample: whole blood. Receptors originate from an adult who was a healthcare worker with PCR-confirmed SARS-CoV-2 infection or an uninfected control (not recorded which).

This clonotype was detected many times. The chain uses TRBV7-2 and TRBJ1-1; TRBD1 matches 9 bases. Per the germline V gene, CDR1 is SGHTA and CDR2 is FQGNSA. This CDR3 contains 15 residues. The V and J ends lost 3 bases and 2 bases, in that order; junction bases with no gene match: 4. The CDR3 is CASSFTGGGNTEAFF. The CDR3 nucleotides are TGTGCCAGCAGCTTCACAGGGGGCGGAAACACTGAAGCTTTCTTT. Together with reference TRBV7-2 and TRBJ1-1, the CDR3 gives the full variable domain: GAGVSQSPSNKVTEKGKDVELRCDPISGHTALYWYRQSLGQGLEFLIYFQGNSAPDKSGLPSDRFSAERTGGSVSTLTIQRTQQEDSAVYLCASSFTGGGNTEAFFGQGTRLTVV.

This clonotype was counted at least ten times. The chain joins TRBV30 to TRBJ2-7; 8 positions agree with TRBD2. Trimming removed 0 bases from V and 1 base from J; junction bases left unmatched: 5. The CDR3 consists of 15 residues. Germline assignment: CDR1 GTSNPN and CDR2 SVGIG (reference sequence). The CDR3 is CAWSVPGTRSYEQYF. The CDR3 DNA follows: TGTGCCTGGAGTGTACCCGGGACTAGATCCTACGAGCAGTACTTC. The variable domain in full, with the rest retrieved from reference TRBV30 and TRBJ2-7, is SQTIHQWPATLVQPVGSPLSLECTVEGTSNPNLYWYRQAAGRGLQLLFYSVGIGQISSEVPQNLSASRPQDRQFILSSKKLLLSDSGFYLCAWSVPGTRSYEQYFGPGTRLTVT.

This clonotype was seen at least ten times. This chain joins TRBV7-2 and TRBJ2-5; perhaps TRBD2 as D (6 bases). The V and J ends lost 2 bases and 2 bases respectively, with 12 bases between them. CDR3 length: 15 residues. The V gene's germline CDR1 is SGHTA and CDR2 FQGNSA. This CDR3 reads CASSLQYAGQETQYF. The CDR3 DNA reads TGTGCCAGCAGCTTACAATATGCGGGGCAAGAGACCCAGTACTTC.

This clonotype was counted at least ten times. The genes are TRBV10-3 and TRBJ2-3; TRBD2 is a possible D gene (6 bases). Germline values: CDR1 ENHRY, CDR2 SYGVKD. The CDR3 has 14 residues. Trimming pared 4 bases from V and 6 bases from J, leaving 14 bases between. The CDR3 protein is CAISGTGAADTQYF. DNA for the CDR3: TGTGCCATCAGTGGTACGGGAGCGGCCGATACGCAGTATTTT.

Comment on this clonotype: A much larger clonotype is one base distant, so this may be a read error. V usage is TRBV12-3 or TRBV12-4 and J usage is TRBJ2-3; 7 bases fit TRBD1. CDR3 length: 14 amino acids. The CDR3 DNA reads TGTGCCATCAGTTTCAGAGGGGACAGAGATACGCAGTATTTT. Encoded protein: CAISFRGDRDTQYF.

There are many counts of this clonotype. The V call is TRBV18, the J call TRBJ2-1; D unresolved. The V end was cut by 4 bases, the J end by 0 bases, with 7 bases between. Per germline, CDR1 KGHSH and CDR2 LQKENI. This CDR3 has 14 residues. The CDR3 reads CASSQGSSYNEQFF. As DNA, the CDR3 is TGTGCCAGCTCACAGGGAAGCTCCTACAATGAGCAGTTCTTC.

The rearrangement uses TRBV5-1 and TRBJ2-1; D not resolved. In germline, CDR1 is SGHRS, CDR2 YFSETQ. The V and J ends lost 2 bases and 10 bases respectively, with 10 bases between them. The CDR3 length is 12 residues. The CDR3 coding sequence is TGCGCCAGCAGCTTAACCCAAGGCGAGCAGTTCTTC. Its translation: CASSLTQGEQFF.

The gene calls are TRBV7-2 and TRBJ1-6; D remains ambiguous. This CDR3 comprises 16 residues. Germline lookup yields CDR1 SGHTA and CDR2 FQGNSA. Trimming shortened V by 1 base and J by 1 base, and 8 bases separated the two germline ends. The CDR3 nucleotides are TGTGCCAGCAGCTTAGACGTAGCTTCCTATAATTCACCCCTCCACTTT. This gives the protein CASSLDVASYNSPLHF.

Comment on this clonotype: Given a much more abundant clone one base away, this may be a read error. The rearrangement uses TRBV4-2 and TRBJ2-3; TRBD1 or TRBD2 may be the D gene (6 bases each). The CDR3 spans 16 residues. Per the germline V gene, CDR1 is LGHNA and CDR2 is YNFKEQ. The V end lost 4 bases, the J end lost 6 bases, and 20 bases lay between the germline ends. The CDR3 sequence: CASSRPEGGHHDTQYF. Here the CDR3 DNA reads TGTGCCAGCAGCCGCCCCGAAGGGGGGCATCATGATACGCAGTATTTT.

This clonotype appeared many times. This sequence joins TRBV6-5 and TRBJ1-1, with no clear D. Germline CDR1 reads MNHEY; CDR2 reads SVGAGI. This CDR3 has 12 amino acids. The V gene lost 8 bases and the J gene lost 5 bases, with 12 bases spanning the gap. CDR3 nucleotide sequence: TGTGCCAGCGGCGGTGGAGGTACTGAAGCTTTCTTT. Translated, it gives CASGGGGTEAFF.

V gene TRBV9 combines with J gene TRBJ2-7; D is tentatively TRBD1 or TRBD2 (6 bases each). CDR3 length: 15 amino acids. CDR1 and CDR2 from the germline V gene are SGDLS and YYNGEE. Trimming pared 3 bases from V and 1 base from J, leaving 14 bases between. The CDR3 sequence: CASSAGDSRSYEQYF. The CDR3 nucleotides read TGTGCCAGCAGCGCAGGGGACTCCCGATCCTACGAGCAGTACTTC.

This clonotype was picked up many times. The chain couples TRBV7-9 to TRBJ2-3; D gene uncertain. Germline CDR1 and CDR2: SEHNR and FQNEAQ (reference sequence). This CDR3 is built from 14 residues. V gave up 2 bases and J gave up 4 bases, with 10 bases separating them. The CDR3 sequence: CASSLIGGADTQYF. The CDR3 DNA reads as TGTGCCAGCAGCTTAATTGGTGGGGCAGATACGCAGTATTTT.

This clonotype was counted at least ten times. Written as DNA, the CDR3 is TGTGCCATCAGTGAGGACCCCATGGATGAGCAGTTCTTC. Protein: CAISEDPMDEQFF. This chain uses TRBV10-3 with TRBJ2-1; D is uncertain. The CDR3 spans 13 residues. Deletions cut 2 bases from V and 8 bases from J, with 10 bases between. Germline CDR1 reads ENHRY; CDR2 reads SYGVKD.

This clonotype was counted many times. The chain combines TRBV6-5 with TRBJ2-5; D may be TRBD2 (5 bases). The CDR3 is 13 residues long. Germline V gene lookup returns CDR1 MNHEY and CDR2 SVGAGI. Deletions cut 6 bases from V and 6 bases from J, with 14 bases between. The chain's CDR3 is CASRVEGAKTQYF. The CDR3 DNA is TGTGCCAGCAGGGTCGAGGGTGCGAAGACCCAGTACTTC.

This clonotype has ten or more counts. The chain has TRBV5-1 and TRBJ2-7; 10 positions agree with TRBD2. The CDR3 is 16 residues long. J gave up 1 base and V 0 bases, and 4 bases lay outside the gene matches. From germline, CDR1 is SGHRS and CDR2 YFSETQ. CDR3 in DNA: TGCGCCAGCAGCTTGGCCGGGACTAGCGCTTCCTACGAGCAGTACTTC. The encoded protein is CASSLAGTSASYEQYF.

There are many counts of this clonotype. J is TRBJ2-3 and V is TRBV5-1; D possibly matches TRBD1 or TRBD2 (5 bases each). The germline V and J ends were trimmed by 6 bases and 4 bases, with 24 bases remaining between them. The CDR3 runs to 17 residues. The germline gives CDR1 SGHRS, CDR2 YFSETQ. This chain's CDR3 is CASTLRAPLGVPDTQYF. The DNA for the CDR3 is TGCGCCAGCACCCTCCGAGCTCCGTTGGGGGTCCCAGATACGCAGTATTTT.

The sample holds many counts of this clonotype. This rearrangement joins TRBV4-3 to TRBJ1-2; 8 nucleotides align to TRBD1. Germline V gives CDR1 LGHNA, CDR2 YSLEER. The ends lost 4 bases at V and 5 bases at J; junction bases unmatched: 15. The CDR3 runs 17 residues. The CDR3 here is CASSLQGDGQGGYGYTF. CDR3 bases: TGCGCCAGCAGCCTCCAGGGGGATGGACAGGGAGGGTATGGCTACACCTTC.

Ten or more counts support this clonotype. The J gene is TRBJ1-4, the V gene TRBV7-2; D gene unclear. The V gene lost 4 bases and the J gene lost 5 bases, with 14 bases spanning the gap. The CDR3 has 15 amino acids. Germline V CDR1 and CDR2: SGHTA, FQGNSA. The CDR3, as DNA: TGTGCCAGCAGCTCTGCGGGGAGAGGAAATGAAAAACTGTTTTTT. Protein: CASSSAGRGNEKLFF.

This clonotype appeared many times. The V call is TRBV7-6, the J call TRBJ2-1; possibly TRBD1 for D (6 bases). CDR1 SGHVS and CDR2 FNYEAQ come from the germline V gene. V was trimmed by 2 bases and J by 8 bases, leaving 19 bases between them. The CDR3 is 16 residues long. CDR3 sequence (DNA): TGTGCCAGCAGCTTACAAAACGCCAGGGGTTTGGATGAGCAGTTCTTC. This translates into CASSLQNARGLDEQFF.

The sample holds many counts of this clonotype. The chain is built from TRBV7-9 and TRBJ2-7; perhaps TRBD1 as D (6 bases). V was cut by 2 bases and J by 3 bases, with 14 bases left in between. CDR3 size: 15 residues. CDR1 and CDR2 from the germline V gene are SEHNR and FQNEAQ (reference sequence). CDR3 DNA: TGTGCCAGCAGCTTATTAGCAGGGGCCAACTACGAGCAGTACTTC. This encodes CASSLLAGANYEQYF.

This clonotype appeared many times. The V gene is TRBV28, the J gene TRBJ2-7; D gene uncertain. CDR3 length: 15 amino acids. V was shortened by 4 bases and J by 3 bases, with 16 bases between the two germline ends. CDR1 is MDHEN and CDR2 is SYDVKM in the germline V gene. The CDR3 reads CASSSKLLGGYEQYF. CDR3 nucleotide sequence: TGTGCCAGCAGTTCCAAGCTGTTGGGCGGCTACGAGCAGTACTTC. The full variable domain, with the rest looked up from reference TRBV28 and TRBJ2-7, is DVKVTQSSRYLVKRTGEKVFLECVQDMDHENMFWYRQDPGLGLRLIYFSYDVKMKEKGDIPEGYSVSREKKERFSLILESASTNQTSMYLCASSSKLLGGYEQYFGPGTRLTVT.

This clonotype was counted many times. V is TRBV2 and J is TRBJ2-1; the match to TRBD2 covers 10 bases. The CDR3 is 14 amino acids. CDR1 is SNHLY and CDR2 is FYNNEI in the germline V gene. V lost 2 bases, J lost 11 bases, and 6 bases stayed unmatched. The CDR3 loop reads CASSELAGEVKQFF. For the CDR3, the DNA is TGTGCCAGCAGTGAACTAGCGGGAGAGGTGAAGCAGTTCTTC.

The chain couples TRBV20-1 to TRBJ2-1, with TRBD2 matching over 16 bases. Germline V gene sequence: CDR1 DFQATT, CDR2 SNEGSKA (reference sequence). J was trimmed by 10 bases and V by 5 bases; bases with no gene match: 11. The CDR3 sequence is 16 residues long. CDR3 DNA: TGCAGTGCTCCCCCCTCGGGACTAGCGGGGGGGCGAGAGCAGTTCTTC. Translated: CSAPPSGLAGGREQFF.

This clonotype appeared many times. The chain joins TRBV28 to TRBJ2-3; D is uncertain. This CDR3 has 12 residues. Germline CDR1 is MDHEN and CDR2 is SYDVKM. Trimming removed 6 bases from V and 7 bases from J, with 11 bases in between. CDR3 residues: CASSPAQNTQYF. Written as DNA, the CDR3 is TGTGCCAGCAGCCCCGCGCAAAATACGCAGTATTTT.

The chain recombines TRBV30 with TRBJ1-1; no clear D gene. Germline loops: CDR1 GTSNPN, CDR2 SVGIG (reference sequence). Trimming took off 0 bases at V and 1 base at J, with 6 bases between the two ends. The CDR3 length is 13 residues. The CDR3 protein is CAWSVIRNTEAFF. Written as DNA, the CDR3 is TGTGCCTGGAGTGTTATCAGGAACACTGAAGCTTTCTTT.